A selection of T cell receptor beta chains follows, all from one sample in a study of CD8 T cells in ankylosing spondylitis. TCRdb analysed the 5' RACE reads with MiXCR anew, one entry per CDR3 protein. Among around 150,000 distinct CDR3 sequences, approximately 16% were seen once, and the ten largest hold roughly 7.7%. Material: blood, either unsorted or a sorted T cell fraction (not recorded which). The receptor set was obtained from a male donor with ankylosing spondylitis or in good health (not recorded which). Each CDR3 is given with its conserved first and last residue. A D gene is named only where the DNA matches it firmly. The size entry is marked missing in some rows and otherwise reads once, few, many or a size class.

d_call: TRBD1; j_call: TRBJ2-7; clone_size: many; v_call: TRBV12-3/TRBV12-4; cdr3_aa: CASSFFQGAHEQYF; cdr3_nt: TGTGCCAGCAGTTTCTTCCAGGGGGCCCACGAGCAGTACTTC
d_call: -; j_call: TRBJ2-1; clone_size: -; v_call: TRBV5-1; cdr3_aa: CASSLGGSGLLNEQFF; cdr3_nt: TGCGCCAGCAGCTTGGGAGGTAGCGGACTACTAAATGAGCAGTTCTTC
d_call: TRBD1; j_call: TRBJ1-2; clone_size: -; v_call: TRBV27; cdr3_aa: CASARQGANYGYTF; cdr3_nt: TGTGCCAGCGCCAGGCAGGGGGCCAACTATGGCTACACCTTC
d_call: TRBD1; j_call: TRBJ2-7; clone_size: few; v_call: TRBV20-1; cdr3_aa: CSASPWDRVNEQYF; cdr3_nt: TGCAGTGCTAGTCCCTGGGACAGGGTCAACGAGCAGTACTTC
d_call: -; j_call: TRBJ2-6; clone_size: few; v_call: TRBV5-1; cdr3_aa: CASSPEHSGANVLTF; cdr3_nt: TGCGCCAGCAGCCCAGAACACTCTGGGGCCAACGTCCTGACTTTC
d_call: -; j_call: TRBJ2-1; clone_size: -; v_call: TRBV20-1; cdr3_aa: CSARELGGVVNEQFF; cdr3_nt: TGCAGTGCTAGGGAACTAGGGGGGGTTGTCAATGAGCAGTTCTTC
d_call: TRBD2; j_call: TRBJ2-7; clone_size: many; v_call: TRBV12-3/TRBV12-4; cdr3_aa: CASSWTRVMSEQYF; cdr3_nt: TGTGCCAGCAGTTGGACTAGAGTAATGAGCGAGCAGTACTTC
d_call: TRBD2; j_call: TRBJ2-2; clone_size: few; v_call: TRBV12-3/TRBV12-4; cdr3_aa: CASCLGVWPGGPNTGELFF; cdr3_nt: TGTGCCAGCTGTTTAGGGGTATGGCCGGGAGGGCCAAACACCGGGGAGCTGTTTTTT
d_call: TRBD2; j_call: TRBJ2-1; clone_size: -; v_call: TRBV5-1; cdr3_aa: CASRLAGPNEQFF; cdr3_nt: TGCGCCAGCAGACTAGCGGGACCCAATGAGCAGTTCTTC
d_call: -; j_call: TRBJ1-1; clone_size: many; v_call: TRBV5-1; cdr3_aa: CASSFPENTEAFF; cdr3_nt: TGCGCCAGCAGCTTTCCCGAGAACACTGAAGCTTTCTTT
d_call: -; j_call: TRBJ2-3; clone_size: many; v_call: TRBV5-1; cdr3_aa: CASSLTGKWTDTQYF; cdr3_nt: TGCGCCAGCAGCTTGACGGGGAAGTGGACAGATACGCAGTATTTT
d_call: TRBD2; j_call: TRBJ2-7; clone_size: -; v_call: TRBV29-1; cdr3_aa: CSVGTRREVFYEQYF; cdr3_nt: TGCAGCGTCGGTACTAGGCGGGAGGTTTTCTACGAGCAGTACTTC
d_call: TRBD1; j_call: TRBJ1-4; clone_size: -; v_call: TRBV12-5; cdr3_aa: CASGLVPRETGPREKLFF; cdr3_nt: TGTGCTAGTGGTTTGGTACCCCGAGAGACAGGGCCAAGAGAAAAACTGTTTTTT
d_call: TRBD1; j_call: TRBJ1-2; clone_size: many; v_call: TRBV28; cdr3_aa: CASINLQGALGYTF; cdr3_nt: TGTGCCAGCATCAATCTTCAGGGGGCGCTAGGCTACACCTTC